These 8 T cell receptor beta chains were all obtained from the same sample, sequenced in a study of beta chain features in type 1 diabetes. Investigators reverse transcribed all isolated RNA, so they sequenced expressed TCRB transcripts. The table came from immunoSEQ multiplex PCR; TCRdb's copy has only in-frame clones and leaves some out. In the table there are around 450,000 clones, roughly 10% of which are singletons. The sequencing input was naive CD4+ T cells from blood. The receptors here all came from a woman younger than 30 in good health.

The chain recombines TRBV15 with TRBJ1-2, with D possibly TRBD1 on 5 matching bases. This CDR3 has 17 residues. Per germline, CDR1 LNHNV and CDR2 YYDKDF (reference sequence). Trimming took off 0 bases at V and 6 bases at J, with 20 bases between the two ends. DNA of the CDR3: TGTGCCACCAGCAGAGATCGGTCCGGGGAGGGGATCCATGGCTACACCTTC. Translation gives CATSRDRSGEGIHGYTF.

This clone was seen repeatedly, ten times or more. V is TRBV9 and J is TRBJ2-7, with D possibly being TRBD1 or TRBD2 (6 bases each). Germline V gene data show CDR1 as SGDLS and CDR2 as YYNGEE. Trimming took 3 bases from V and 7 from J, leaving 14 bases between them. This CDR3 spans 13 amino acids. The CDR3 spells CASSASGAWEQYF. CDR3 nucleotides: TGTGCCAGCAGCGCCTCGGGGGCCTGGGAGCAGTACTTC.

This chain joins TRBV5-1 and TRBJ2-5; 9 nucleotides line up with TRBD1. Germline CDR1 reads SGHRS; CDR2 reads YFSETQ. V lost 4 bases, J lost 4 bases, and 2 bases stayed unmatched. The CDR3 sequence is 13 residues long. The CDR3 DNA reads as TGCGCCAGCAGCGTGACAGGGGGAGAGACCCAGTACTTC. It is translated as CASSVTGGETQYF.

This clone occurred a few times. The genes are TRBV29-1 and TRBJ2-5; no firm D call. The CDR3 covers 13 residues. CDR1 SQVTM and CDR2 ANQGSEA come from the germline V gene. Trimming left V 3 bases short and J 1 base short, with 9 bases between. The CDR3 DNA reads TGCAGCGTTGATCCCAGGATCCAAGAGACCCAGTACTTC. The encoded protein is CSVDPRIQETQYF. Drawing the rest from reference TRBV29-1 and TRBJ2-5, the complete variable domain is SAVISQKPSRDICQRGTSLTIQCQVDSQVTMMFWYRQQPGQSLTLIATANQGSEATYESGFVIDKFPISRPNLTFSTLTVSNMSPEDSSIYLCSVDPRIQETQYFGPGTRLLVL.

This clone was counted between two and nine times. The CDR3 DNA follows: TGTGCCAGCAGTTGGGGTACTAATGAAAAACTGTTTTTT. As protein: CASSWGTNEKLFF. This sequence joins TRBV25-1 and TRBJ1-4; D call uncertain. Germline lookup yields CDR1 MGHDK and CDR2 SYGVNS. The CDR3 spans 13 residues. V gave up 5 bases and J gave up 2 bases, with 6 bases separating them.

V is TRBV4-3 and J is TRBJ1-2, with D unclear. Germline values: CDR1 LGHNA, CDR2 YSLEER. V was trimmed by 0 bases and J by 6 bases, leaving 11 bases between them. The CDR3 is 14 amino acids. In nucleotides, the CDR3 is TGCGCCAGCAGCCAAGATACCACTTCAGATGGCTACACCTTC. Encoded protein: CASSQDTTSDGYTF.

The sample holds one count of this clone. V is TRBV4-3 and J is TRBJ2-5; 7 nucleotides match TRBD2. Germline CDR1 LGHNA, CDR2 YSLEER. The J segment lost 7 bases and the V segment lost 2 bases, leaving 10 bases of the junction unmatched. The CDR3 extends over 15 amino acids. CDR3 region: CASSQYGGTKTTQYF. CDR3 coding DNA: TGCGCCAGCAGCCAATACGGGGGGACTAAGACGACCCAGTACTTC.

This clone was seen a few times. V and J are TRBV15 and TRBJ1-1; no clear D. The germline gives CDR1 LNHNV, CDR2 YYDKDF (reference sequence). V dropped 0 bases and J dropped 0 bases, with 5 bases sitting between them. The CDR3 consists of 14 residues. The CDR3 sequence is CATSRETVNTEAFF. CDR3 bases: TGTGCCACCAGCAGAGAAACGGTGAACACTGAAGCTTTCTTT. The full variable domain, its missing parts supplied by reference TRBV15 and TRBJ1-1, is DAMVIQNPRYQVTQFGKPVTLSCSQTLNHNVMYWYQQKSSQAPKLLFHYYDKDFNNEADTPDNFQSRRPNTSFCFLDIRSPGLGDTAMYLCATSRETVNTEAFFGQGTRLTVV.